This T cell receptor beta chain appears in the sequencing data of a study of technical replicates of blood from several donors. Assay used: immunoSEQ multiplex PCR; TCRdb lists only in-frame clones, some missing. The data show fewer than 100,000 clones, around nine tenths seen once. Trimming cost V 0 bases and J 3 bases, with 10 bases left between them. Germline-derived CDR1 and CDR2 are SGHDT and YYEEEE. The CDR3 sequence is 15 residues long. The sample consisted of T cells isolated from PBMCs. The gene calls are TRBV5-6 and TRBJ2-4; D ambiguous. The sequence derives from a human donor in good health. In DNA form, the CDR3 reads TGTGCCAGCAGCTTGGCCGAGGAAGGCAAAAACATTCAGTACTTC. Translation: CASSLAEEGKNIQYF. Drawing the rest from reference TRBV5-6 and TRBJ2-4, the complete variable domain is DAGVTQSPTHLIKTRGQQVTLRCSPKSGHDTVSWYQQALGQGPQFIFQYYEEEERQRGNFPDRFSGHQFPNYSSELNVNALLLGDSALYLCASSLAEEGKNIQYFGAGTRLSVL.